A selection of T cell receptor beta chains follows, all from one sample in a study of shared clonotypes between healthy human individuals. The data were produced by immunoSEQ multiplex PCR, yet TCRdb's version contains in-frame clones alone and is incomplete. The sample holds roughly 2 million clones, 90% to 95% seen once. The sample was naive CD4+ T cells sorted from blood. The receptors shown here come from a man younger than 35 in good health. CDR3s include the opening cysteine and the closing phenylalanine or tryptophan. D genes are given only for firm matches. Clone size is given for some rows only: seen once, a few or many times, or a class if the clone is expanded.

-	TRBV6-6	TRBJ1-4	-	CASSPNREKLFF
-	TRBV6-4	TRBJ1-2	-	CASRQGPYGYTF
-	TRBV5-1	TRBJ1-1	TRBD1	CASSWDRHPNTEAFF
-	TRBV4-1	TRBJ1-2	-	CASRETRGNYGYTF
-	TRBV7-2	TRBJ2-7	TRBD2	CASSPSGNIQYF
-	TRBV5-1	TRBJ2-1	-	CASSLAGMYEQFF
once	TRBV10-3	TRBJ1-4	-	CAISESFKAVNEKLFF
-	TRBV5-1	TRBJ1-4	-	CASSPTERNEKLFF
-	TRBV7-2	TRBJ2-7	TRBD1	CASRTPGQGYEQYF
-	TRBV6-5	TRBJ2-7	-	CASRTWGRPYEQYF
-	TRBV7-2	TRBJ2-2	-	CASSSSPAGAGELFF
-	TRBV2	TRBJ1-6	-	CASSPDTSFPHSPLHF
few	TRBV5-1	TRBJ1-6	-	CASSLGQENSPLHF
-	TRBV7-9	TRBJ1-2	-	CASRAGGGNYGYTF
-	TRBV7-9	TRBJ1-1	-	CASTRYGVGSTEAFF
-	TRBV18	TRBJ2-3	-	CASSPRQGFSATDTQYF
-	TRBV28	TRBJ1-5	-	CASSLNSNQPQHF
-	TRBV25-1	TRBJ1-4	TRBD1	CASTGTAFEKLFF
-	TRBV7-9	TRBJ1-1	-	CASSHGTEGNTEAFF
-	TRBV19	TRBJ1-2	-	CASSSGGAGSYGYTF
-	TRBV19	TRBJ1-5	TRBD1	CASSIAGQGAGQPQHF
-	TRBV5-4	TRBJ1-1	-	CASSFGQGEVLNTEAFF
-	TRBV28	TRBJ2-3	TRBD2	CAIETKPGLAGLTQYF
-	TRBV2	TRBJ1-4	-	CASMGPNEKLFF